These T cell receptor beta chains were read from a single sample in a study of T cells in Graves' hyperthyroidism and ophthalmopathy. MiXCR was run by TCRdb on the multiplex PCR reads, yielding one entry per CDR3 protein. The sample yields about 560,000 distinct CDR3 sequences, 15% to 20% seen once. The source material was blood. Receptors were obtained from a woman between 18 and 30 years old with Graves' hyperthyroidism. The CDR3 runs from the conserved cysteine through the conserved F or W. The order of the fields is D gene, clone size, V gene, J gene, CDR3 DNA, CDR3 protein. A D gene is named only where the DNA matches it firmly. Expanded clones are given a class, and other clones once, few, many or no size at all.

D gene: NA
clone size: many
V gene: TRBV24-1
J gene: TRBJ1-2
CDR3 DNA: TGTGCCACCAGTGATTTGGACGCAAACTATGGCTACACCTTC
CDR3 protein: CATSDLDANYGYTF

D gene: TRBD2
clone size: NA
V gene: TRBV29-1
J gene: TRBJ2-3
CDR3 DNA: TGCAGCGGGGGGGGGACGGACACAGATACGCAGTATTTT
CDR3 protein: CSGGGTDTDTQYF

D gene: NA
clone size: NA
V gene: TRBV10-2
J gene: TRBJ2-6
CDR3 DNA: TGCGCCAGCAGCCCTCGGACAAGGGACGATGGGGCCAACGTCCTGACTTTC
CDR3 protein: CASSPRTRDDGANVLTF

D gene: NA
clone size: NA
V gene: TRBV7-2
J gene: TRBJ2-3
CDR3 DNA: TGTGCCAGCAGCGTGTCGGGACACCTCACAGACACGCAGTATTTT
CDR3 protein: CASSVSGHLTDTQYF

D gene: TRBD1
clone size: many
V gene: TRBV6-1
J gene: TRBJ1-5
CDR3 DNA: TGTGCCAGCAGACTCGGACAGGTTGGGCAGCCCCAGCATTTT
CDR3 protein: CASRLGQVGQPQHF

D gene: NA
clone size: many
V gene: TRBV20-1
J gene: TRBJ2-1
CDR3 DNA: TGCAGTGCTAGCCCCTCGGGCTTTCCGGACAATGAGCAGTTCTTC
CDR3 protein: CSASPSGFPDNEQFF

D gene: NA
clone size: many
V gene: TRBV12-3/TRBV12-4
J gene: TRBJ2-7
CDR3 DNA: TGTGCCAGCAGTCAAAGTCAGGGGCGTGTGCAGTACTTC
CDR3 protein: CASSQSQGRVQYF

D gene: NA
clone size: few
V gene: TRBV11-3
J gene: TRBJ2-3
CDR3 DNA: TGTGCCAGCAGCTTAGGGGTCAGGGGCACAGATACGCAGTATTTT
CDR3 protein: CASSLGVRGTDTQYF

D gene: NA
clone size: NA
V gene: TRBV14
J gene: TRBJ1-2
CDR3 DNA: TGTGCCAGCAGCCAAGATCGGATATTGCGGAGATCATTACGCTATGGCTACACCTTC
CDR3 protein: CASSQDRILRRSLRYGYTF

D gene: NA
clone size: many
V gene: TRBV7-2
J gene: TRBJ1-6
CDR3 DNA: TGTGCCAGCAGCTTATCTGGTTCACCCCTCCACTTT
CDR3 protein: CASSLSGSPLHF

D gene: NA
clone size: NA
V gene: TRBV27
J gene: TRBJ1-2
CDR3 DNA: TGTGCCAGCAGTTTAAATCAGGGCGGTAACTATGGCTACACCTTC
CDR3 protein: CASSLNQGGNYGYTF

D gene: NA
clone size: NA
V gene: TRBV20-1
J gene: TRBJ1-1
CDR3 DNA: TGCAGTGCTAGAAAAGCTAGGGATGCGGCTTTCTTT
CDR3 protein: CSARKARDAAFF

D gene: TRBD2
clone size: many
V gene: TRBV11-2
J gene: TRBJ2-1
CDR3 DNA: TGTGCCAGCAGCTTGATTTTTGGCGGGAGGGCCCCGAAGAATGAGCAGTTCTTC
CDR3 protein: CASSLIFGGRAPKNEQFF

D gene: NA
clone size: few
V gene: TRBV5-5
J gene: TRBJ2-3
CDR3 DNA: TGTGCCAGCAGCCAAGATCCAACGGTCACAGATACGCAGTATTTT
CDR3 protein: CASSQDPTVTDTQYF

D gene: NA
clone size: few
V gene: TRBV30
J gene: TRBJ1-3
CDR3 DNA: TGTGCCTGGAGTGGGGACACCTCTGGAAACACCATATATTTT
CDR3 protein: CAWSGDTSGNTIYF

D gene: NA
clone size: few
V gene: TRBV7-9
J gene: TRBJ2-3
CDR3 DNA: TGTGCCAGCAGGGAAGGAGATACGCAGTATTTT
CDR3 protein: CASREGDTQYF

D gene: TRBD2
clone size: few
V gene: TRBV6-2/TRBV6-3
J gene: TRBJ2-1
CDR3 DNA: TGTGCCAGCAGTTCCCACCGGGGAGCGGGGGGGCGAGAGCAGTTCTTC
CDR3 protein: CASSSHRGAGGREQFF

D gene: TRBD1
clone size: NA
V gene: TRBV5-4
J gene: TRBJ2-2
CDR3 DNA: TGTGCCAGCAGTTTGAATTGGCAGGGGGCTGGCGGGGAGCTGTTTTTT
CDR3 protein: CASSLNWQGAGGELFF

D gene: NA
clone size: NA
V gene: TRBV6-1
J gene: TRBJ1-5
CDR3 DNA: TGTGCCAGCAGTGATTATCCGGGACAGCCCCAGCATTTT
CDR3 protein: CASSDYPGQPQHF

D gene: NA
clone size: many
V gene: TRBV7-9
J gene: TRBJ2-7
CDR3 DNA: TGTGCCAGCACCCCGAACGGGAGTCCCGAGCAGTACTTC
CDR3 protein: CASTPNGSPEQYF

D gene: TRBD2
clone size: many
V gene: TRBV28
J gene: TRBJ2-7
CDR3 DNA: TGTGCCAGCACCCGAATAGCGGGAGTTGCCTACGAGCAGTACTTC
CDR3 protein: CASTRIAGVAYEQYF

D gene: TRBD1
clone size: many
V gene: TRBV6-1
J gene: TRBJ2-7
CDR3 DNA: TGTGCCAGCAGAAGGGGACAGGGGGCCTACGAGCAGTACTTC
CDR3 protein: CASRRGQGAYEQYF

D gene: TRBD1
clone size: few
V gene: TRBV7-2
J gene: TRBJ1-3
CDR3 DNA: TGTGCCAGCAGCTTATCTGGGACAGGGATTGTATCCGGAAACACCATATATTTT
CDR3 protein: CASSLSGTGIVSGNTIYF

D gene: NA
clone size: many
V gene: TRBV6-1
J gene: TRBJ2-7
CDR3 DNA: TGTGCCAGCAGTGAAGCGGCGGCCGACTACGAGCAGTACTTC
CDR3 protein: CASSEAAADYEQYF

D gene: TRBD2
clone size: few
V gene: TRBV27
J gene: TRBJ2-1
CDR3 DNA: TGTGCCAGCAGTTTAGGGACTAGCCTCTATGAGCAGTTCTTC
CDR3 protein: CASSLGTSLYEQFF

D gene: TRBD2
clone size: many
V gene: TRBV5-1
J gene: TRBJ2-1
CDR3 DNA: TGCGCCAGCAGCTTGAGTCTAGCGGGATACAATGAGCAGTTCTTC
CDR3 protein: CASSLSLAGYNEQFF

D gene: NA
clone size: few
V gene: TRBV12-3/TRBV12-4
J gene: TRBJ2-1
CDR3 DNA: TGTGCCAGCAGTTACCGACTGCTGGAGAGGGGTAATGAGCAGTTCTTC
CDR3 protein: CASSYRLLERGNEQFF